This T cell receptor (beta chain) was identified in a study of blood T cell repertoires in COVID-19. Study-wide background: The cDNA or gDNA used as material had been derived from T cells, B-cell-depleted T cells, or PBMCs.

In the original workflow: The authors estimated nucleated cell counts from reference gene primer amplification. The method was immunoSEQ multiplex PCR; TCRdb's version includes in-frame clones alone and lacks a portion of them. V and J calls and clone size are given by that table; D and trimming were obtained from the DNA. There are about 230,000 clones in the sample; roughly 85% occur only once, and approximately 2.6% lies in the top ten. The CDR3 contains 15 residues. With 4 bases removed from V and 2 bases from J, the gap between germline ends came to 15 bases. Germline loops: CDR1 SGHRS, CDR2 YFSETQ.

The chain recombines TRBV5-1 with TRBJ2-5, with D maybe TRBD1 (6 bases). The origin of this receptor is a woman aged 65 to 85 with active or convalescent COVID-19. Sequencing was done on a sample of peripheral blood. CDR3 DNA: TGCGCCAGCAGCCAAGAGCGACAGGTACAAGAGACCCAGTACTTC. Translation gives CASSQERQVQETQYF.